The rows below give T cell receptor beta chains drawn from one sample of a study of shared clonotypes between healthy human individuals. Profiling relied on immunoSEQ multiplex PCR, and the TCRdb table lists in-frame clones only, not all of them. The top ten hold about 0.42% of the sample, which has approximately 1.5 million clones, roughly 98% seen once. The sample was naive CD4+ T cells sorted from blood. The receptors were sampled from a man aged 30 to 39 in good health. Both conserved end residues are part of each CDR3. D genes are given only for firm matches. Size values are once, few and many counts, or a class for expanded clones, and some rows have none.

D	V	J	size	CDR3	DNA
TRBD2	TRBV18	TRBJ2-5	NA	CASSPPASGSVYQETQYF	TGTGCCAGCTCACCACCGGCTAGCGGGAGTGTGTACCAAGAGACCCAGTACTTC
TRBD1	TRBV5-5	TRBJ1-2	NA	CASSSAGGNYGYTF	TGTGCCAGCAGCTCAGCAGGGGGCAATTATGGCTACACCTTC
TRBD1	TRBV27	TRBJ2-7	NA	CASSYGTARHLEQYF	TGTGCCAGCAGTTATGGGACAGCCCGTCATCTCGAGCAGTACTTC
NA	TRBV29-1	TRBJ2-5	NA	CSTATETQYF	TGCAGCACCGCAACGGAGACCCAGTACTTC
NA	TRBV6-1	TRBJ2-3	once	CASISGGTDTQYF	TGTGCCAGTATTTCGGGGGGCACAGATACGCAGTATTTT
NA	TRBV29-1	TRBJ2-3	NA	CSAQMGTDTQYF	TGCAGCGCCCAAATGGGCACAGATACGCAGTATTTT
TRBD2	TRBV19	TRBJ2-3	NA	CASSLLAGVADTQYF	TGTGCCAGTAGTTTACTAGCGGGAGTCGCAGATACGCAGTATTTT
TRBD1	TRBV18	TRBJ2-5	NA	CASTSSTGGQETQYF	TGTGCCAGCACCTCCTCGACAGGGGGTCAAGAGACCCAGTACTTC
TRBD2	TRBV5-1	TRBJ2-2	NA	CASSPPGSRGGFGELFF	TGCGCCAGCAGCCCCCCCGGGTCCCGCGGGGGTTTCGGGGAGCTGTTTTTT
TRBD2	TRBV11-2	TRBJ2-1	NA	CASSLFTSGAYNEQFF	TGTGCCAGCAGCTTATTCACTAGCGGAGCATACAATGAGCAGTTCTTC
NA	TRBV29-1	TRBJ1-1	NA	CSFGLGNEAFF	TGCAGCTTTGGACTCGGAAACGAAGCTTTCTTT
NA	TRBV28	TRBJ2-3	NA	CASSGHRAPDTQYF	TGTGCCAGCAGTGGGCACAGGGCCCCAGATACGCAGTATTTT
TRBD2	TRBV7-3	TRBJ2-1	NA	CASSLIAGGLNEQFF	TGTGCCAGCAGCTTGATAGCGGGAGGATTGAATGAGCAGTTCTTC
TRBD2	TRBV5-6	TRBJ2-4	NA	CASSGTRRDIQYF	TGTGCCAGCAGTGGGACTAGGAGGGACATTCAGTACTTC
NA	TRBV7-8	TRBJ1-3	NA	CASSLILKSGNTIYF	TGTGCCAGCAGCTTAATCTTAAAAAGCGGAAACACCATATATTTT
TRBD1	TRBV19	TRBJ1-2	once	CASRMTGDYDYGYTF	TGTGCCAGTAGAATGACAGGGGATTATGACTATGGCTACACCTTC
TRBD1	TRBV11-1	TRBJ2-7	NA	CASSSTRQGTYEQYF	TGTGCCAGCAGCTCAACCAGACAGGGGACCTACGAGCAGTACTTC
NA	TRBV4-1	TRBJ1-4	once	CASSLPLEVEKLFF	TGCGCCAGCAGCCTCCCGTTGGAGGTCGAAAAACTGTTTTTT
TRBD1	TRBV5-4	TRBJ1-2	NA	CASTAEGTAPGYGYTF	TGTGCCAGCACCGCTGAAGGGACAGCCCCAGGGTATGGCTACACCTTC
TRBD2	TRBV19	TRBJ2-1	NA	CASSRTGLAPYNEQFF	TGTGCCAGTAGTAGAACGGGACTAGCTCCGTACAATGAGCAGTTCTTC
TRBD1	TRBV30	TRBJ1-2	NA	CAWSRDRVIGYTF	TGTGCCTGGAGTAGGGACAGGGTAATCGGCTACACCTTC
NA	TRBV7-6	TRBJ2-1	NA	CASSLDLWANEQFF	TGTGCCAGCAGCTTAGACCTTTGGGCCAATGAGCAGTTCTTC
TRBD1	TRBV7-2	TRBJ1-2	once	CASSRTGFGYTF	TGTGCCAGCAGCCGGACAGGGTTTGGCTACACCTTC
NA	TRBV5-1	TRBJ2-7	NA	CASSSGSTYEQYF	TGCGCCAGCAGCTCGGGGTCGACCTACGAGCAGTACTTC
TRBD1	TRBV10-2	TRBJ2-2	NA	CASDTGGAGTGELFF	TGCGCCAGTGACACAGGGGGCGCTGGCACCGGGGAGCTGTTTTTT
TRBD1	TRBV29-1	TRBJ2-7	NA	CSVEDPDRVGDEQYF	TGCAGCGTTGAAGATCCTGACAGGGTCGGCGACGAGCAGTACTTC
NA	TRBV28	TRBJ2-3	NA	CASSWGTSTDTQYF	TGTGCCAGCAGTTGGGGGACTAGCACAGATACGCAGTATTTT
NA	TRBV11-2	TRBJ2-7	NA	CASSFPFRQIHYEQYF	TGTGCCAGCAGCTTTCCCTTCCGACAGATCCACTACGAGCAGTACTTC
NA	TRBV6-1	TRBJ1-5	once	CASSEILGYQPQHF	TGTGCCAGCAGTGAAATTTTGGGATATCAGCCCCAGCATTTT
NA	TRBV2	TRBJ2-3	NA	CATSASREDTQYF	TGTGCCACTAGTGCCAGCAGGGAAGATACGCAGTATTTT
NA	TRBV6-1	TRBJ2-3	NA	CASSEGAGAGDTQYF	TGTGCCAGCAGTGAGGGGGCGGGAGCGGGGGATACGCAGTATTTT
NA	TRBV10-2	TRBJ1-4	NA	CASSRTVENEKLFF	TGCGCCAGCAGCCGGACGGTGGAAAATGAAAAACTGTTTTTT
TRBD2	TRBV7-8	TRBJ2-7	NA	CASSARTSDYEQYF	TGTGCCAGCAGCGCTAGGACTAGCGACTACGAGCAGTACTTC